These 21 T cell receptor beta chains originate from one sample sequenced in a study of glioma-infiltrating T cells. TCR alpha and beta CDR3 regions were amplified from RNA using iRepertoire nested multiplex PCR. One entry per CDR3 protein, called by TCRdb with MiXCR from the multiplex PCR reads. The data contain about 89,000 distinct CDR3 sequences, approximately 22% of them singletons. Sequenced: glioma tissue, nonneoplastic brain tissue, or PBMCs (not recorded which). These receptors were collected from a human donor with low-grade glioma or glioblastoma, undergoing nonglioma brain surgery, or in good health (not recorded which).

Regarding this clonotype: A single base separates this from a much larger clone, so it may be a read error. The chain couples TRBV7-2 to TRBJ1-1, with 9 bases lining up with TRBD1. Germline CDR1 and CDR2: SGHTA and FQGNSA. This CDR3 comprises 14 residues. DNA for the CDR3: TGTGCCAGCAACCCAAACAGGGGGCACACTGAAGCTTCCTTT. Translated: CASNPNRGHTEASF.

This clonotype was recorded at least ten times. This chain connects TRBV20-1 to TRBJ2-7, with TRBD2 matching over 10 bases. The CDR3 totals 12 residues. The germline V gene has CDR1 DFQATT and CDR2 SNEGSKA (reference sequence). Unmatched junction bases numbered 6, after V lost 7 bases and J lost 6 bases. CDR3 sequence: CSVSSGRIEQYF. The CDR3 DNA reads TGCAGTGTGTCTAGCGGGAGAATCGAGCAGTACTTC.

This chain uses TRBV12-3 or TRBV12-4 with TRBJ1-6; tentatively, D is TRBD1 (5 bases). The CDR3 runs to 14 residues. The V and J ends lost 5 bases and 7 bases respectively, with 12 bases between them. CDR3 bases: TGTGCCAGCAGTCCCCACGGGGCCAATTCACCCCTCCACTTT. This gives the protein CASSPHGANSPLHF.

In its sample, this clonotype was seen once. The conserved final phenylalanine or tryptophan is absent from the CDR3, which likely points to a read error. V is TRBV27 and J is TRBJ2-1; maybe TRBD2 (5 bases). V was shortened by 3 bases and J by 8 bases, with 17 bases between the two germline ends. Germline-derived CDR1 and CDR2 are MNHEY and SMNVEV (reference sequence). CDR3 length: 15 amino acids. CDR3 sequence reads: CASSLSQAERHEQFL. The CDR3 DNA is TGTGCCAGCAGTTTGTCGCAAGCGGAGCGACATGAGCAGTTCCTC.

As regards this clonotype: A clone one base away is much larger, so this may be a read error. V usage is TRBV20-1 and J usage is TRBJ2-1; 12 positions match TRBD2. Germline CDR1 DFQATT, CDR2 SNEGSKA (reference sequence). The CDR3 runs 15 residues. CDR3 in DNA: TGCAGTGCTAGAGCCCTAGCGGGAGGGCTGAATGAGCGGTTCTTC. This sequence encodes CSARALAGGLNERFF.

This clonotype was seen repeatedly, ten times or more. The chain couples TRBV20-1 to TRBJ2-7; 7 bases align to TRBD1. CDR1 and CDR2 from the germline V gene are DFQATT and SNEGSKA (reference sequence). This CDR3 has 13 amino acids. CDR3 loop: CRARRDSPYEQYF. In nucleotides, the CDR3 is TGCAGAGCGCGTCGGGACAGTCCCTACGAGCAGTACTTC.

This clonotype was counted only a few times. This may stem from a read error, because a much larger clone lies one nucleotide away. The chain combines TRBV6-5 with TRBJ2-1; D remains ambiguous. Per germline, CDR1 MNHEY and CDR2 SVGAGI. The length of the CDR3 is 16 residues. The CDR3 bases are TGTGCCAGCAGTTACGGGCAGAGGAGCTCCTACAATGGGCAGTTCTTC. Translation: CASSYGQRSSYNGQFF.

This chain connects TRBV3-1 to TRBJ1-2; D unresolved. The CDR3 runs 13 residues. V dropped 1 base and J dropped 8 bases, with 11 bases sitting between them. Germline values: CDR1 LGHDT, CDR2 YNNKEL (reference sequence). The CDR3 DNA is TGTGCCAGCAGCCAAGGGGGAATTGGAGGCTACACCTTC. It is translated as CASSQGGIGGYTF.

This clonotype showed up many times. CDR3 amino acids: CASSFEGAGNQPQHF. CDR3 sequence (DNA): TGTGCCAGCAGTTTCGAAGGGGCGGGCAATCAGCCCCAGCATTTT. This chain joins TRBV12-3 or TRBV12-4 and TRBJ1-5; possibly TRBD1 for D (5 bases). The V end was cut by 3 bases, the J end by 2 bases, with 11 bases between. This CDR3 contains 15 residues.

The table lists this clonotype with many counts. The chain employs TRBV6-6 and TRBJ2-7; D is undetermined. Germline-derived CDR1 and CDR2 are MNHNY and SVGAGI (reference sequence). The ends were cut back, 0 bases at V and 2 bases at J, with 11 bases in the middle. This CDR3 has 15 residues. CDR3 sequence (DNA): TGTGCCAGCAGTTACTCGCGAGGCGATCCCTACGAGCAGTACTTC. Its translation: CASSYSRGDPYEQYF.

The chain is built from TRBV2 and TRBJ2-7, with D maybe TRBD1 (6 bases). V lost 9 bases and J 4 bases, leaving 16 bases between the germline ends. Germline CDR1 reads SNHLY; CDR2 reads FYNNEI. The CDR3 has 13 amino acids. CDR3 coding DNA: TGTGCCAGTAGGGGACAAGTTAAGTACGAGCAGTACTTC. This codes for CASRGQVKYEQYF.

This clonotype was detected only a few times. The chain is built from TRBV12-3 or TRBV12-4 and TRBJ2-1; D may be TRBD2 (7 bases). Trimming took off 7 bases at V and 0 bases at J, with 22 bases between the two ends. The CDR3 length is 18 residues. CDR3 bases: TGTGCCAGCACCCTCTGGGGGGGCCGCTCCAGCTCCTACAATGAGCAGTTCTTC. Amino acid sequence: CASTLWGGRSSSYNEQFF.

The chain's CDR3 is CASSISGTANTEAFF. DNA for the CDR3: TGTGCCAGCAGCATTTCCGGGACCGCTAACACTGAAGCTTTCTTT. The chain is built from TRBV5-5 and TRBJ1-1; the D gene is possibly TRBD1 (5 bases). This CDR3 comprises 15 residues. V lost 4 bases, J lost 2 bases, and 15 bases lay in between. The germline V gene encodes CDR1 SGHKS and CDR2 YYEKEE (reference sequence).

This clonotype was recorded at least ten times. The rearrangement joins TRBV15 to TRBJ1-5; D remains unclear. The CDR3 totals 15 residues. The germline V and J ends were trimmed by 1 base and 4 bases, with 11 bases remaining between them. CDR1 is LNHNV and CDR2 is YYDKDF in the germline V gene (reference sequence). The CDR3 here is CATSRGTGKNQPQHF. CDR3 nucleotide sequence: TGTGCCACCAGCAGAGGGACGGGAAAGAATCAGCCCCAGCATTTT.

This clonotype was seen ten or more times. The chain uses TRBV10-2 and TRBJ2-7, with D possibly being TRBD1 (5 bases). This CDR3 is built from 15 residues. Germline CDR1 WSHSY, CDR2 SAAADI. With 6 bases removed from V and 2 bases from J, the gap between germline ends came to 17 bases. The CDR3 region has the DNA TGCGCCAGCAGCCCCCTGAGAGACAGAACCTACGAGCAGTACTTC. This encodes CASSPLRDRTYEQYF.

This chain connects TRBV18 to TRBJ2-5; no reliable D call. Trimming removed 0 bases at V and 4 bases at J, with 9 bases between. The CDR3 has 14 residues. Germline CDR1 reads KGHSH; CDR2 reads LQKENI. CDR3 loop: CASSPPEWRETQYF. The CDR3 nucleotides are TGTGCCAGCTCACCACCTGAGTGGAGAGAGACCCAGTACTTC.

There are a few counts of this clonotype. This chain uses TRBV10-3 with TRBJ2-5; 9 nucleotides match TRBD1. The V gene end was trimmed by 0 bases and the J gene end by 4 bases; junction bases not matched to a gene: 0. The length of the CDR3 is 14 residues. The germline CDR1 and CDR2 sequences are ENHRY and SYGVKD. For the CDR3, the DNA is TGTGCCATCAGTGAGTCGACAGGGGGAGAGACCCAGTACTTC. Translation gives CAISESTGGETQYF.

This clonotype occurred many times. V usage is TRBV19 and J usage is TRBJ1-6, with D possibly TRBD1 on 5 matching bases. The V end lost 6 bases, the J end lost 11 bases, and 17 bases lay between the germline ends. The CDR3 sequence is 14 residues long. Germline CDR1 LNHDA, CDR2 SQIVND (reference sequence). CDR3 DNA sequence: TGTGCCAGTAGGGGGACCGCGATGTCTGCACCCCTCCACTTT. Translating gives CASRGTAMSAPLHF.

This clonotype showed up many times. V usage is TRBV20-1 and J usage is TRBJ1-1; 9 bases line up with TRBD1. The germline gives CDR1 DFQATT, CDR2 SNEGSKA (reference sequence). There are 18 residues in the CDR3. V shed 5 bases and J 5 bases; nucleotides not matched to a gene: 21. This CDR3 is CSAALGTGIFWVNTEAFF. The CDR3 DNA is TGCAGTGCTGCCCTCGGGACAGGGATATTCTGGGTAAATACTGAAGCTTTCTTT.

This clonotype showed up many times. The genes are TRBV6-1 and TRBJ2-7; 9 bases are shared with TRBD1. Germline CDR1 MNHNS, CDR2 SASEGT. V dropped 7 bases and J dropped 5; count of bases not matched to a gene: 6. The CDR3 has 13 amino acids. The CDR3 sequence: CASTRDRVDEQYF. CDR3 DNA sequence: TGTGCCAGCACCCGGGACAGGGTTGACGAGCAGTACTTC.

This clonotype was counted many times. CDR3 amino acids: CASVQQRYGYTF. The CDR3, as DNA: TGTGCCAGCGTCCAACAGCGCTATGGCTACACCTTC. The genes are TRBV2 and TRBJ1-2; D not resolved. The ends were cut back, 8 bases at V and 4 bases at J, with 11 bases in the middle. Per germline, CDR1 SNHLY and CDR2 FYNNEI. This CDR3 has 12 residues.